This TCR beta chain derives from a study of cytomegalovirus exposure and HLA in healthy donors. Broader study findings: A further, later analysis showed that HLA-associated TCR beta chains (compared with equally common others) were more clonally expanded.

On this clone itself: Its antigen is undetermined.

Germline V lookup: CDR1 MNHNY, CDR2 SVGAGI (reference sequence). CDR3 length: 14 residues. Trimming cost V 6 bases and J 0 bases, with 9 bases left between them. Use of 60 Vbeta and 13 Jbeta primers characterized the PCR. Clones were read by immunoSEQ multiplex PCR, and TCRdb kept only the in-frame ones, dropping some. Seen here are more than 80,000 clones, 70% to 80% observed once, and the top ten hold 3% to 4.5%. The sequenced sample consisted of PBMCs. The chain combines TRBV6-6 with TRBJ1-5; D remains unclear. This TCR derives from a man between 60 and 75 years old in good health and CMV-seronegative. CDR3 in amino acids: CASSLGVSNQPQHF. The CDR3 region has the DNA TGTGCCAGCAGCCTAGGAGTTAGCAATCAGCCCCAGCATTTT.